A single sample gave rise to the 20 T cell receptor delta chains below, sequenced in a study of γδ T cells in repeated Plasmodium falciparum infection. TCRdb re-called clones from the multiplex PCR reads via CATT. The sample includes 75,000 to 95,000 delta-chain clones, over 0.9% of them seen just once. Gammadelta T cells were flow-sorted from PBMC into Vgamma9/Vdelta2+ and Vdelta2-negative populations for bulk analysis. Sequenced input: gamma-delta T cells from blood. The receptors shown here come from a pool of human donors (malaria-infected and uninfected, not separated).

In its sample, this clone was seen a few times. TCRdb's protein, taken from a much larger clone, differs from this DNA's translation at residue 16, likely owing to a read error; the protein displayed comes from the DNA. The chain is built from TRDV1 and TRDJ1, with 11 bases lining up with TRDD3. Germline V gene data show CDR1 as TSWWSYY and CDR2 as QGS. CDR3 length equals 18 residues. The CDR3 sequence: CALGVIYWGIKYTDKPIF. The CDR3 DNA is TGTGCTCTTGGGGTAATATACTGGGGGATAAAATACACCGATAAACCCATCTTT.

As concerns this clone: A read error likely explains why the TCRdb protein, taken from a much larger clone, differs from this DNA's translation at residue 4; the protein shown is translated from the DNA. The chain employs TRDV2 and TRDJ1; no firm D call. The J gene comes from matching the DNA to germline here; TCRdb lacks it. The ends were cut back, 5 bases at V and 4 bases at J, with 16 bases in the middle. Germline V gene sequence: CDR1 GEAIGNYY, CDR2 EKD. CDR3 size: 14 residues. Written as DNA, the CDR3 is TGTGCCTGTGGCTCGATGGGCCCTGTCGATAAACTCATCTTT. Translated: CACGSMGPVDKLIF.

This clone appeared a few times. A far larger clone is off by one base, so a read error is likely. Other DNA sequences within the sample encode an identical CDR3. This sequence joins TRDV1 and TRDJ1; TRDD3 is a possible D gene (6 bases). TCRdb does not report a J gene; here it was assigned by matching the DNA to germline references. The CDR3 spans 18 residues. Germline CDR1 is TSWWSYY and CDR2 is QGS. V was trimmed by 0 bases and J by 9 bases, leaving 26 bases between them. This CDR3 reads CALGELSGGILPVLELIF. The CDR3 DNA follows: TGTGCTCTTGGGGAACTATCCGGGGGAATACTCCCAGTGCTCGAACTCATCTTT.

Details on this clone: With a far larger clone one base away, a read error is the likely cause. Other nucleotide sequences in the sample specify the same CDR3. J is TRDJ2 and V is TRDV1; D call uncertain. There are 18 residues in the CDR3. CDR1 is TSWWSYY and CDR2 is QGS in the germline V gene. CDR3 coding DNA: TGTGCTCTTGGGGAACGTACCTCCCTCGCCGCTTTGACGGCACAACTCTTCTTT. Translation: CALGERTSLAALTAQLFF.

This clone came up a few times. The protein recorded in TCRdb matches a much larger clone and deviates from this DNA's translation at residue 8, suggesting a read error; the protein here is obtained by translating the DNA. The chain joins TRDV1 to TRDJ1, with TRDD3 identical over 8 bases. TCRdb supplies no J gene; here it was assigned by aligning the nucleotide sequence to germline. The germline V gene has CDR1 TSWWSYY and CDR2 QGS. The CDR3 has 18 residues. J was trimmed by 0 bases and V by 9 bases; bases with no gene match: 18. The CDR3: CALLPSYEGYGYTDKLIF. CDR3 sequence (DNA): TGTGCTCTCCTACCGTCCTACGAGGGATACGGGTACACCGATAAACTCATCTTT.

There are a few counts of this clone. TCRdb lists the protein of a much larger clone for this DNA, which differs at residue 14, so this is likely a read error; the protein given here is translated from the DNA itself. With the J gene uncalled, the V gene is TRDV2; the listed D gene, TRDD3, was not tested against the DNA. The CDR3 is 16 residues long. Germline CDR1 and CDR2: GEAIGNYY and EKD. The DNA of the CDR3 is TGTGCCTGTGAGCAACTGGGGGCCCCGTACACCGATAAACCCATCTTT. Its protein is CACEQLGAPYTDKPIF.

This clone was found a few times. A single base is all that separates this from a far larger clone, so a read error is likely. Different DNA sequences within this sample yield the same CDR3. CDR3 in DNA: TGTGCTCTTGGGGCACCTAGGGCTGGTTTGGGGTACACCGACAAACTCATCTTT. It yields the protein CALGAPRAGLGYTDKLIF. The chain combines TRDV1 with TRDJ1; TRDD3 is a possible D gene (5 bases). The J gene, missing from TCRdb, was assigned here through DNA to germline matching. The CDR3 extends over 18 amino acids. Germline CDR1 TSWWSYY, CDR2 QGS.

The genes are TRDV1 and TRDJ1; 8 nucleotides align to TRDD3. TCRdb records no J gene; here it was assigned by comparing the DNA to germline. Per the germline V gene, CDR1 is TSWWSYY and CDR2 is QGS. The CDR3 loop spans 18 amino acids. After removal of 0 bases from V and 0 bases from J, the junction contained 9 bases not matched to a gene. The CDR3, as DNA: TGTGCTCTTGGGGAACTAGACTGGGGGGGGGCGTACACCGATAAACTCATCTTT. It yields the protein CALGELDWGGAYTDKLIF.

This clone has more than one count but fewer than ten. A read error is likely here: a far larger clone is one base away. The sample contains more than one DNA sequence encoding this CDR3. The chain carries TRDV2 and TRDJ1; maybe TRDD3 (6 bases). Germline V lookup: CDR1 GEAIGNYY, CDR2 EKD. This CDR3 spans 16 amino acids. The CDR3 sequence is CACDTLGNRYTDKLIF. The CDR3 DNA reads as TGTGCCTGTGACACCCTGGGGAACCGGTACACCGATAAACTCATCTTC.

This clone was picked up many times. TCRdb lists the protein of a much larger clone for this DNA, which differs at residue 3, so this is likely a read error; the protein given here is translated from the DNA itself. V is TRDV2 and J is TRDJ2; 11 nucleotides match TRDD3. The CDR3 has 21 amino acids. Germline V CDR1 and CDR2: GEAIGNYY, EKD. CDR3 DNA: TGTGCCCGTGACACGTTAGGTGGGGGATACGCGGTTAACGATTTGACAGCACAACTCTTCTTT. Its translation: CARDTLGGGYAVNDLTAQLFF.

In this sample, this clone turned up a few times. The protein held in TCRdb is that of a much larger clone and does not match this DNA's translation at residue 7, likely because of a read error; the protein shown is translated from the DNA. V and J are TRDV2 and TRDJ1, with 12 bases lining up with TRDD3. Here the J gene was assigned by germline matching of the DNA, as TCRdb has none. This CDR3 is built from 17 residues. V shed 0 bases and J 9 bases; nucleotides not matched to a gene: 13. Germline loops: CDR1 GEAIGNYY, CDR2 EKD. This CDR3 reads CACDTEAGGYGGYELIF. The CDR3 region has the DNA TGTGCCTGTGACACCGAGGCTGGGGGATACGGGGGCTACGAACTCATCTTT.

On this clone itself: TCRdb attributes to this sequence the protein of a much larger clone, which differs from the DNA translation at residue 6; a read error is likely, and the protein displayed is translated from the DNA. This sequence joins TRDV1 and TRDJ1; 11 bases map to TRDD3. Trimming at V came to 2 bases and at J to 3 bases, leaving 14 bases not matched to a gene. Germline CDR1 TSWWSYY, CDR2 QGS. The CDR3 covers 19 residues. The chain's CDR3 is CALGEVTVPGGYFPDKLIF. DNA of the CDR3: TGTGCTCTTGGGGAAGTAACCGTTCCTGGGGGATACTTTCCCGATAAACTCATCTTT.

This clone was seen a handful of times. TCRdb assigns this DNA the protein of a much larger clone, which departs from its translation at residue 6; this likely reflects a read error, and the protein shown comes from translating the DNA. DNA of the CDR3: TGTGCCTGTGACACCGACGGTACTGGGGGATCCCTCCCCGATAAACTCATCTTT. Residues: CACDTDGTGGSLPDKLIF. The chain links TRDV2 to TRDJ1; 10 bases are a match to TRDD3. CDR1 GEAIGNYY and CDR2 EKD come from the germline V gene. There are 18 residues in the CDR3. Trimming cost V 0 bases and J 3 bases; bases outside gene matches: 12.

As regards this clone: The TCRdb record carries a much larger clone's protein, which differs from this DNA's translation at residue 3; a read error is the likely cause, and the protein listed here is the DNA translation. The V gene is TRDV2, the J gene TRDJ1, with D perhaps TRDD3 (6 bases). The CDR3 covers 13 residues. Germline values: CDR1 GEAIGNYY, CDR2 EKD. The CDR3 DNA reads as TGTGCCCGTGACAGGGGGGGAAGAGGAAAACTCATCTTT. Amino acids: CARDRGGRGKLIF.

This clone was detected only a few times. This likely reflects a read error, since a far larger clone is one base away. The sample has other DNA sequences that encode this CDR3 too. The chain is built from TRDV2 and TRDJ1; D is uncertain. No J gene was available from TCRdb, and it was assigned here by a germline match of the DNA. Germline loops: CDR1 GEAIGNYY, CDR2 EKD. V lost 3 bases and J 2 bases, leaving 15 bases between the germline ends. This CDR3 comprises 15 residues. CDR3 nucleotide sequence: TGTGCCTGTGACCTTCTCGTGCGTACTACCGATAAACTCATCTTT. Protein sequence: CACDLLVRTTDKLIF.

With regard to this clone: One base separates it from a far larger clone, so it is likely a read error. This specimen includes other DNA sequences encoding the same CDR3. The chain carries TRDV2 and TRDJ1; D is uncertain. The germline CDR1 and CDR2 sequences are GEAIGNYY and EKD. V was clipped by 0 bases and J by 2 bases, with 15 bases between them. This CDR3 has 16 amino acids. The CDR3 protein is CACDTEEEEGTDKLIF. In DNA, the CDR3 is TGTGCCTGTGACACCGAGGAAGAAGAGGGTACCGATAAACTCATCTTT.

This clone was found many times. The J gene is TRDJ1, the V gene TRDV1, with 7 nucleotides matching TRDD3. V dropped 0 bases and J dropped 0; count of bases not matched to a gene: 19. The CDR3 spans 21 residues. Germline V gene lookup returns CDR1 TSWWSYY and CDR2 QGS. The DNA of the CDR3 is TGTGCTCTTGGGGAACTTGGGCTATCTAATTACTGGGGCGTTTACACCGATAAACTCATCTTT. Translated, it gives CALGELGLSNYWGVYTDKLIF.

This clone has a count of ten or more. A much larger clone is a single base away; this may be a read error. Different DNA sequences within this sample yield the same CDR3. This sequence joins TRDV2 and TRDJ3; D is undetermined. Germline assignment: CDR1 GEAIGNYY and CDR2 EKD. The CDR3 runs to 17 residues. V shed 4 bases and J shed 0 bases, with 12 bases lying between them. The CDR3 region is CACDTVIGSWDTRQMFF. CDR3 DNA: TGTGCCTGTGATACCGTTATAGGCTCCTGGGACACCCGACAGATGTTTTTC.

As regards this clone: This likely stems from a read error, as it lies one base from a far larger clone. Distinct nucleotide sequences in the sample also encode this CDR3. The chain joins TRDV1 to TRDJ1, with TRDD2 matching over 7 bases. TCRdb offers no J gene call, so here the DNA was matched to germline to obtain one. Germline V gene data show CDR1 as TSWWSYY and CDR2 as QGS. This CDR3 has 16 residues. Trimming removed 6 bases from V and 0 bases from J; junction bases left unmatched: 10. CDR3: CALGDNLPPDTDKLIF. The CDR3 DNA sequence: TGTGCTCTTGGAGATAACCTTCCTCCGGACACCGATAAACTCATCTTT.

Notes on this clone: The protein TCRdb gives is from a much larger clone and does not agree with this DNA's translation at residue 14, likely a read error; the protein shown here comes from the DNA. The CDR3 DNA is TGTGCCTGTGACACCGCCGCGCAAGACCTCCGCTCCTGGGGCACCCGACAGATGTTTTTC. Residues: CACDTAAQDLRSWGTRQMFF. This rearrangement joins TRDV2 to TRDJ3, with D maybe TRDD3 (6 bases). As TCRdb names no J gene, one was assigned here on the basis of a DNA match to germline. CDR1 is GEAIGNYY, CDR2 EKD, per germline. There are 20 residues in the CDR3.